This T cell receptor (beta chain) was recovered during a study of beta chain features in type 1 diabetes. Study-wide findings and caveats: At VDJ recombination sites, type 1 diabetes patients had fewer insertions and more deleted nucleotides. Researchers report that Type 1 diabetes patients had moderately but significantly shorter TCRB CDR3s across all four CD4+ subsets.

The CDR3 covers 11 residues. Germline lookup yields CDR1 SGHRS and CDR2 YFSETQ. Deletions cut 5 bases from V and 12 bases from J, with 12 bases between. With regard to this clone: As yet, its antigen is unknown.

The whole isolated RNA underwent reverse transcription, so sequencing captured expressed TCRB transcripts. Here immunoSEQ multiplex PCR was the method, and the copy in TCRdb shows in-frame clones only, minus some. The sample consists of about 150,000 clones, approximately 8.4% of them appearing once. This clonotype was obtained from a man between 18 and 35 years old with type 1 diabetes. Source material: central memory CD4+ T cells from blood. This sequence joins TRBV5-1 and TRBJ2-1; tentatively, D is TRBD2 (5 bases). CDR3 residues: CASSSTGRQFF. Written as DNA, the CDR3 is TGCGCCAGCAGTAGTACGGGGAGGCAGTTCTTC. Full variable domain (remainder filled in from reference TRBV5-1 and TRBJ2-1): KAGVTQTPRYLIKTRGQQVTLSCSPISGHRSVSWYQQTPGQGLQFLFEYFSETQRNKGNFPGRFSGRQFSNSRSEMNVSTLELGDSALYLCASSSTGRQFFGPGTRLTVL.